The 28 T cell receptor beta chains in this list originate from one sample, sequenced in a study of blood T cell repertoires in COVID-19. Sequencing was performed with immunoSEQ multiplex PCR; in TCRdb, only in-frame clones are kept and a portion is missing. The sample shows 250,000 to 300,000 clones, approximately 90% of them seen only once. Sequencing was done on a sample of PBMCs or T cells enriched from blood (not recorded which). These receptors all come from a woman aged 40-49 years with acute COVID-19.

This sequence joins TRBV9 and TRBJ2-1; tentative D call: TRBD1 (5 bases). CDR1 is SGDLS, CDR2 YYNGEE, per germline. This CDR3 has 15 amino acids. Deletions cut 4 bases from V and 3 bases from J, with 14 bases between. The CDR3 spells CASSPTGPLYNEQFF. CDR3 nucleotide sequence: TGTGCCAGCAGCCCCACAGGTCCCCTCTACAATGAGCAGTTCTTC.

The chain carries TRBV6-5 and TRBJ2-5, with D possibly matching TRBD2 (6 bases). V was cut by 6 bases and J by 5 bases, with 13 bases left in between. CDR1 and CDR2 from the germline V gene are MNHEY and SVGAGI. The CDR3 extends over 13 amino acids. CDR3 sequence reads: CASSPGEWETQYF. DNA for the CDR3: TGTGCCAGCAGCCCGGGGGAGTGGGAGACCCAGTACTTC.

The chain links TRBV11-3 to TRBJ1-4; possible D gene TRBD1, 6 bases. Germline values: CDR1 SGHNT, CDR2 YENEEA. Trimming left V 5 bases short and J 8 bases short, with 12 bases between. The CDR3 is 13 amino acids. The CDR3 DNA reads TGTGCCAGCAGCGAGGGCAGGGGAGAAAAACTGTTTTTT. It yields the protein CASSEGRGEKLFF.

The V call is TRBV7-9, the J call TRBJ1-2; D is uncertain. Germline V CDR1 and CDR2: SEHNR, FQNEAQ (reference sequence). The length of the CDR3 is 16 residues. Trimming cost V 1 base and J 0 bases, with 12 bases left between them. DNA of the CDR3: TGTGCCAGCAGCTTAGAGGCCCCAGGATCTAACTATGGCTACACCTTC. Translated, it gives CASSLEAPGSNYGYTF.

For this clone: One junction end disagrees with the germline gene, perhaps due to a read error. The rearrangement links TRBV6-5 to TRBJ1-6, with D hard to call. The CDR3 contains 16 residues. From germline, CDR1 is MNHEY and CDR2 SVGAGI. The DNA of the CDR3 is TGTGCCAGCAGGTACTCTCCCGAGGCCTATAATTCACCCCTCCACTTT. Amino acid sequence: CASRYSPEAYNSPLHF.

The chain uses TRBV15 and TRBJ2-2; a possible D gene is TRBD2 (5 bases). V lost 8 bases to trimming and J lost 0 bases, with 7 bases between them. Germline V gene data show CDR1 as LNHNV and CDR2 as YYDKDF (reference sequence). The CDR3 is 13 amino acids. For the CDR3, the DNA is TGTGCCACCGGAGGCCCGAACACCGGGGAGCTGTTTTTT. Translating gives CATGGPNTGELFF.

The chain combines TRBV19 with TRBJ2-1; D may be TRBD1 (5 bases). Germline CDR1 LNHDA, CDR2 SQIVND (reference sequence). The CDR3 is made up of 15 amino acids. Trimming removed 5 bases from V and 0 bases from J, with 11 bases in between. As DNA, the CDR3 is TGTGCCAGTAGTCGTGGTGGGGCCTCCTACAATGAGCAGTTCTTC. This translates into CASSRGGASYNEQFF.

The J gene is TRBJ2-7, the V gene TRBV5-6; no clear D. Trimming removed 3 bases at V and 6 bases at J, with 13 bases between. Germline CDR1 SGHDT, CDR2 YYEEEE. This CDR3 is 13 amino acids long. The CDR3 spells CASSYILNTEQYF. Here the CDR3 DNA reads TGTGCCAGCAGCTACATCCTTAATACCGAGCAGTACTTC. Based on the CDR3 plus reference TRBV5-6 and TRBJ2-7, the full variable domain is DAGVTQSPTHLIKTRGQQVTLRCSPKSGHDTVSWYQQALGQGPQFIFQYYEEEERQRGNFPDRFSGHQFPNYSSELNVNALLLGDSALYLCASSYILNTEQYFGPGTRLTVT.

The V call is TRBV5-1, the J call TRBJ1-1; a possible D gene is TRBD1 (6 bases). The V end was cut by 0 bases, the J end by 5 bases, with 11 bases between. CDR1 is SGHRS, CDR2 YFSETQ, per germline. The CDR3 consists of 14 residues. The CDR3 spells CASSLVQGPTEAFF. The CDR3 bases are TGCGCCAGCAGCTTGGTGCAGGGGCCGACTGAAGCTTTCTTT.

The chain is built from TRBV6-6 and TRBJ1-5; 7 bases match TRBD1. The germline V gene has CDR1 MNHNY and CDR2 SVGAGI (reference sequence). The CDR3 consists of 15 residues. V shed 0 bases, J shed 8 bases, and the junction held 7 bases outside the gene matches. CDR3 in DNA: TGTGCCAGCAGTTACTCGACAGGGAGGTATGAGCCCCAGCATTTT. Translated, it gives CASSYSTGRYEPQHF.

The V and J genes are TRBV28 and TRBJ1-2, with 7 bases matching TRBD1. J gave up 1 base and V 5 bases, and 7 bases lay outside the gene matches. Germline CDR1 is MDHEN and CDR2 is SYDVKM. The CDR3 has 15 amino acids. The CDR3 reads CASSPQGGYNYGYTF. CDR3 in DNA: TGTGCCAGCAGTCCCCAGGGGGGTTATAACTATGGCTACACCTTC.

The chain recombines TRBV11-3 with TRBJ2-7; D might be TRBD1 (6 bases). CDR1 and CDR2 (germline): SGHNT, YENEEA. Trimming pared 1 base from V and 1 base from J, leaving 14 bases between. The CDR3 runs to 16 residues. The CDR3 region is CASSLAFGTNSYEQYF. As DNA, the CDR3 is TGTGCCAGCAGCTTAGCATTCGGGACAAATTCCTACGAGCAGTACTTC.

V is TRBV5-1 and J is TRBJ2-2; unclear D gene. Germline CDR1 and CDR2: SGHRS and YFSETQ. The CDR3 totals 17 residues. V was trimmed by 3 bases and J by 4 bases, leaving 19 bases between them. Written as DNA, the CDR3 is TGCGCCAGCAGCTCTCCTGGCAGTTTCCGCGGCACCGGGGAGCTGTTTTTT. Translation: CASSSPGSFRGTGELFF.

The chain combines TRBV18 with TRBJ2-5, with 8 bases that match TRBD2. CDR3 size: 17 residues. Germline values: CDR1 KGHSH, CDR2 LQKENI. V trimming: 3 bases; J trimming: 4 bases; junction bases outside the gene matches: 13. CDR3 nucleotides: TGTGCCAGCTCACCGAATGGACGGGAGGGCCCTCCAGAGACCCAGTACTTC. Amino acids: CASSPNGREGPPETQYF.

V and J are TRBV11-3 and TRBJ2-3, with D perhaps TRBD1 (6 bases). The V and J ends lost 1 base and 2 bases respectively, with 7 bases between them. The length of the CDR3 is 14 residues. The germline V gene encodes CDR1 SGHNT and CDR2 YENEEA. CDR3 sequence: CASSLGQVTDTQYF. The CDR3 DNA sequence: TGTGCCAGCAGCTTAGGACAGGTCACAGATACGCAGTATTTT.

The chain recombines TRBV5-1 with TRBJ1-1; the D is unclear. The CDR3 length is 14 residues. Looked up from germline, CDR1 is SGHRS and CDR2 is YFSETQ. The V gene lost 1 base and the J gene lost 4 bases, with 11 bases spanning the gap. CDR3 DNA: TGCGCCAGCAGCTTGCGTGTGGGGAGCACTGAAGCTTTCTTT. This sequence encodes CASSLRVGSTEAFF.

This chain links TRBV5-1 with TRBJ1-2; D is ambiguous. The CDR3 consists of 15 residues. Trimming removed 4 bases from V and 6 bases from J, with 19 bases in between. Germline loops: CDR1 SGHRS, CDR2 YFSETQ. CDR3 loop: CASSGEGVKGDGYTF. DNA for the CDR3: TGCGCCAGCAGCGGCGAGGGTGTTAAAGGAGATGGCTACACCTTC.

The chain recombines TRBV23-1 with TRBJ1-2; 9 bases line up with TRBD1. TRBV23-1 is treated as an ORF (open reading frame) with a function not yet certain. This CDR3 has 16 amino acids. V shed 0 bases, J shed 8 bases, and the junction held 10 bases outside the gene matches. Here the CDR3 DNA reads TGCGCCAGCAGTCAATCAGGGGGACAGGGTTTAAGAGGCTACACCTTC. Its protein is CASSQSGGQGLRGYTF.

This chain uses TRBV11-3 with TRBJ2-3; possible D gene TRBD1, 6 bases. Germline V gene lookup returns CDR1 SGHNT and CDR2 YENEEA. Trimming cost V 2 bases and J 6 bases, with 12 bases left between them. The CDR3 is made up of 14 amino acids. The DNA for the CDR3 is TGTGCCAGCAGCTTACAGGGGTTCGGCGATACGCAGTATTTT. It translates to CASSLQGFGDTQYF.

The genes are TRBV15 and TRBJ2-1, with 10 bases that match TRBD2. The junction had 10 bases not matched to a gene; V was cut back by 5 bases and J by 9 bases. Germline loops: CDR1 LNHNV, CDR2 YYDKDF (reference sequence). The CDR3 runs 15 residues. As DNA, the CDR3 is TGTGCCACCAGCTCTTTAGCGGGGGGCCTACCTGAGCAGTTCTTC. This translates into CATSSLAGGLPEQFF.

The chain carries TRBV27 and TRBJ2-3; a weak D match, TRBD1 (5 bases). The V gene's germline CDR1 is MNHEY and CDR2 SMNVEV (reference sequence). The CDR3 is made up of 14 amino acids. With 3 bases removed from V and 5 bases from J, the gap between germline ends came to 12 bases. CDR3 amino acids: CASSFSRVRDTQYF. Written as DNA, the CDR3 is TGTGCCAGCAGTTTCAGCAGGGTGAGAGATACGCAGTATTTT.

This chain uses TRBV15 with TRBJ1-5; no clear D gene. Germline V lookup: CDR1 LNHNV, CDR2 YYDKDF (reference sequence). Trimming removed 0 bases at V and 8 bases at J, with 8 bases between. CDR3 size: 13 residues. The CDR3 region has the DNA TGTGCCACCAGCAGAGATCACGGAGAGCCCCAGCATTTT. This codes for CATSRDHGEPQHF. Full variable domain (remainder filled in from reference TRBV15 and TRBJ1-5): DAMVIQNPRYQVTQFGKPVTLSCSQTLNHNVMYWYQQKSSQAPKLLFHYYDKDFNNEADTPDNFQSRRPNTSFCFLDIRSPGLGDTAMYLCATSRDHGEPQHFGDGTRLSIL.

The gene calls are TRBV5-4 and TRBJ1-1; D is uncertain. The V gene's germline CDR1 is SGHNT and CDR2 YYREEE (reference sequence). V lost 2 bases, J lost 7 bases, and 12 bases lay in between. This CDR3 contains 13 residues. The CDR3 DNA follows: TGTGCCAGCAGCTTAACGGGGTACGGTGAAGCTTTCTTT. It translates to CASSLTGYGEAFF. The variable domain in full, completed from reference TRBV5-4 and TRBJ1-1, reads ETGVTQSPTHLIKTRGQQVTLRCSSQSGHNTVSWYQQALGQGPQFIFQYYREEENGRGNFPPRFSGLQFPNYSSELNVNALELDDSALYLCASSLTGYGEAFFGQGTRLTVV.

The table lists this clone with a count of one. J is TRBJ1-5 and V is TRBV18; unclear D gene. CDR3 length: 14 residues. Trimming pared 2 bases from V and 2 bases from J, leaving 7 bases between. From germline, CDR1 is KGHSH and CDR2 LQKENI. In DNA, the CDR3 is TGTGCCAGCTCACCATTCCAGGGCAATCAGCCCCAGCATTTT. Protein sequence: CASSPFQGNQPQHF.

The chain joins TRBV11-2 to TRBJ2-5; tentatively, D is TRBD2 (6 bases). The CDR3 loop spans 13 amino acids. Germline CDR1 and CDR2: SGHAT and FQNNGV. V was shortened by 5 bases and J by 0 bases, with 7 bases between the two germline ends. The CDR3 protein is CASSRGYQETQYF. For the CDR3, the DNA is TGTGCCAGCAGCCGGGGGTACCAAGAGACCCAGTACTTC. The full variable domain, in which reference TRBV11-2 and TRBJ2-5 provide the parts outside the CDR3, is EAGVAQSPRYKIIEKRQSVAFWCNPISGHATLYWYQQILGQGPKLLIQFQNNGVVDDSQLPKDRFSAERLKGVDSTLKIQPAKLEDSAVYLCASSRGYQETQYFGPGTRLLVL.

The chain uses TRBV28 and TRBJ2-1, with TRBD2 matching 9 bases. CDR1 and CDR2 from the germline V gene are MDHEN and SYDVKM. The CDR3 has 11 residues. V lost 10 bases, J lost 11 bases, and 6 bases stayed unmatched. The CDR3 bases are TGTGCCACCGGACTAGCGATAAAGCAGTTCTTC. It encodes CATGLAIKQFF.

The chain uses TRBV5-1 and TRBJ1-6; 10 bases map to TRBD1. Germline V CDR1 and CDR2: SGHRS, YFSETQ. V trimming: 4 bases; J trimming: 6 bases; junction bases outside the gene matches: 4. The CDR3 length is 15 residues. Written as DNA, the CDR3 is TGCGCCAGCAGCACGGGACAGGGGCGTAATTCACCCCTCCACTTT. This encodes CASSTGQGRNSPLHF.

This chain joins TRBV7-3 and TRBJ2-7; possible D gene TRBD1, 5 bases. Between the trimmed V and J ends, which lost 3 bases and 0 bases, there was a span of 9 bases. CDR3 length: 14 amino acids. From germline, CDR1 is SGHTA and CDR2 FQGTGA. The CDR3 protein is CASSLGPSSYEQYF. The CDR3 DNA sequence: TGTGCCAGCAGCTTGGGGCCGAGCTCCTACGAGCAGTACTTC.